Reported below is one T cell receptor beta chain. This clonotype showed up just a few times. Its specific antigen is unknown. No much larger clone exists at a distance of one base, and base qualities are not known. The sample is drawn from a study of spatial heterogeneity in lung cancer (dated by TCRdb to between 2018 and 2021). Some background on the complete study: Beta-chain transcripts were consistently detected in greater numbers than alpha-chain transcripts, which likely reflected higher beta-chain transcript abundance. In the raw uncorrected reads, each unique combination of TCR and UMI appeared more than ten times on average. In non-small cell lung cancer, the study quantitatively compared TCR alpha and beta repertoires across several tumor regions, matched nontumor lung, and blood. The study linked features of the TCR repertoire to counts of nonsynonymous mutations, which were determined by whole-exome sequencing of tumor tissue. Both alpha and beta chains were TCR-sequenced in hundreds of tumor regions, about 69 matched nontumor lung samples and 45 to 60 PBMC samples obtained at surgery.

In light of the paper, this sample's time point label describes: sample taken at primary tumor resection. Donors were under 95 patients with early-stage, untreated non-small cell lung cancer from the lung TRACERx cohort. TCR sequencing used whole RNA extracted from tumor and nontumor lung tissue, or from cryopreserved PBMC samples, without cell sorting. Patients were selected for TCR sequencing only if sufficient RNA was available from at least two tumor regions. Before selection, tumor and adjacent nontumor lung specimens were reviewed by a lung pathologist. V is cut by 0 bases and J by 0 bases, and the space between the germline ends is 9 bases. As encoded in the germline V gene, CDR1 is SGHRS while CDR2 is YFSETQ. From the cysteine through the phenylalanine, the CDR3 covers 15 amino acids. Of all the DNA, just the CDR3 is kept, 45 bases in frame from base 1. Library construction relied on 5' RACE. Sequencing used a NextSeq 500. To allow correction of PCR and sequencing errors, the TCR library protocol tagged every TCR cDNA molecule with a unique molecular identifier. From the authors' description of their analysis: Decombinator tools were used for TCR identification, UMI-based error correction and CDR3 extraction. TCRs above a frequency of 2 per 1,000, corresponding to the top 1% of the tumor frequency distribution, were defined as expanded. Rényi diversity was computed with the R vegan package after subsampling each repertoire 100 times to 5,000 TCRs. CDR3 similarity networks were built from amino acid triplet string-kernel similarity, with CDR3s being connected when pairwise similarity was above 0.82. TCRdb reprocessed the public reads (quality trimming at Q25 with fastp, clone calling with MiXCR) and kept in-frame beta chains. One record per CDR3 amino acid sequence lists the most common genes and DNA. Clone size and V and J calls follow TCRdb, not the original study. The sample includes 4,500 to 6,500 distinct CDR3 sequences, with 10% to 15% observed a single time. The ten largest clonotypes hold about a fifth of the sample.

The paper as a whole reports these results and caveats: Additional single-cell paired TCR alpha and beta sequencing was considered necessary to confirm, at a functional level, the hypothesis that regional TCRs recognize regional mutations.

This specimen consisted of normal lung tissue next to the tumor, obtained at surgery. The origin of this receptor is a female donor with early-stage non-small cell lung cancer. The rearrangement joined TRBV5-1 to TRBJ1-1, with no confidently assigned D gene. DNA sequence: TGCGCCAGCAGCTTGGATCCCAGCATGAACACTGAAGCTTTCTTT. It translates to CASSLDPSMNTEAFF.